One and the same sample provided the 3 T cell receptor beta chains below, sequenced in a study of vaccination and CD4 T cells after COVID-19. Regarding treatment: roughly ten-day PBMC culture with coronavirus spike peptide pools or control peptides (ViraFEST assay). CD4+ T cells that came from the unexposed donor were collected before the COVID-19 pandemic (2011-2018). These receptors' targets are unknown. The Oncomine TCR Beta short-read assay was applied to DNA of cultured CD4+ T cells. MiXCR, run by TCRdb on the PCR reads, gives a single entry per CDR3 protein. The sample lists about 6,100 distinct CDR3 sequences; about 50% were seen once. The sample was CD4+ T cells from blood, cultured in vitro. The receptor source for this set is a human donor in good health.

This clonotype was seen only a few times. This chain joins TRBV5-1 and TRBJ1-5, with a weak D call TRBD1 (5 bases). In germline, CDR1 is SGHRS, CDR2 YFSETQ. Trimming removed 4 bases from V and 9 bases from J, with 17 bases in between. The CDR3 consists of 14 residues. CDR3 sequence: CASSRDSPRGPQHF. The CDR3 DNA reads TGCGCCAGCAGCCGTGACAGCCCCAGAGGGCCCCAGCATTTT. Looking up the rest from reference TRBV5-1 and TRBJ1-5 gives the full variable domain: KAGVTQTPRYLIKTRGQQVTLSCSPISGHRSVSWYQQTPGQGLQFLFEYFSETQRNKGNFPGRFSGRQFSNSRSEMNVSTLELGDSALYLCASSRDSPRGPQHFGDGTRLSIL.

There are a few counts of this clonotype. The V gene is TRBV7-8, the J gene TRBJ2-3, with TRBD2 matching 12 bases. The length of the CDR3 is 17 residues. V lost 4 bases and J lost 7; bases outside the gene matches: 12. CDR1 and CDR2 from the germline V gene are SGHVS and FQNEAQ. The CDR3 here is CASSSQELAGGMHTQYF. The CDR3 DNA sequence: TGTGCCAGCAGCTCGCAAGAACTAGCGGGGGGAATGCATACGCAGTATTTT. The whole variable domain, remainder taken from reference TRBV7-8 and TRBJ2-3, is GAGVSQSPRYKVAKRGQDVALRCDPISGHVSLFWYQQALGQGPEFLTYFQNEAQLDKSGLPSDRFFAERPEGSVSTLKIQRTQQEDSAVYLCASSSQELAGGMHTQYFGPGTRLTVL.

The V and J genes are TRBV6-1 and TRBJ1-5; no reliable D call. Germline V CDR1 and CDR2: MNHNS, SASEGT. With 1 base removed from V and 2 bases from J, the gap between germline ends came to 3 bases. This CDR3 contains 13 residues. CDR3 protein: CASSEVGNQPQHF. CDR3 coding DNA: TGTGCCAGCAGTGAAGTGGGCAATCAGCCCCAGCATTTT.